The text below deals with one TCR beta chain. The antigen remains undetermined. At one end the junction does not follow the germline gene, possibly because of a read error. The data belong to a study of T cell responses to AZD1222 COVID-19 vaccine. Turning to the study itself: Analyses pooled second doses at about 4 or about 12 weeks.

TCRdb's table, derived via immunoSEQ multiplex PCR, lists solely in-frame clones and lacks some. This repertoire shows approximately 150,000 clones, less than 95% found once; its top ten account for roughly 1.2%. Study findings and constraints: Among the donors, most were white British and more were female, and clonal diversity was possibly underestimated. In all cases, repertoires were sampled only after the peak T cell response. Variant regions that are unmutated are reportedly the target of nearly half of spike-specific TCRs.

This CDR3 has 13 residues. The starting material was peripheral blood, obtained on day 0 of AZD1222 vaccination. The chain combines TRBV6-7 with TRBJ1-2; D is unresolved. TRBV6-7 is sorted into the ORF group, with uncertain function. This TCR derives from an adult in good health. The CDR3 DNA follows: TGTGCCAGCAAGGGCCTACCCAACTATGGCTACACTTTC. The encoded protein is CASKGLPNYGYTF.